This TCR beta chain was recorded in a study of blood T cell repertoires in COVID-19. Across the whole study: PBMCs, B-cell-depleted T cells, or T cells provided the cDNA or gDNA that made up the material.

The ends lost 5 bases at V and 4 bases at J; junction bases unmatched: 11. Germline V CDR1 and CDR2: SGHDT, YYEEEE. This CDR3 has 15 amino acids. This table comes from immunoSEQ multiplex PCR, and its TCRdb copy is limited to in-frame clones, with some not included. The data contain about 59,000 clones, less than 75% of them singletons. This receptor was taken from a woman aged 50 to 65 with active or convalescent COVID-19. The V and J genes are TRBV5-6 and TRBJ1-1, with 7 bases that match TRBD1. Sample: peripheral blood. Here the CDR3 DNA reads TGTGCCAGCAGGTCTCGACAGGGAGTATTCACTGAAGCTTTCTTT. Translating it yields CASRSRQGVFTEAFF.